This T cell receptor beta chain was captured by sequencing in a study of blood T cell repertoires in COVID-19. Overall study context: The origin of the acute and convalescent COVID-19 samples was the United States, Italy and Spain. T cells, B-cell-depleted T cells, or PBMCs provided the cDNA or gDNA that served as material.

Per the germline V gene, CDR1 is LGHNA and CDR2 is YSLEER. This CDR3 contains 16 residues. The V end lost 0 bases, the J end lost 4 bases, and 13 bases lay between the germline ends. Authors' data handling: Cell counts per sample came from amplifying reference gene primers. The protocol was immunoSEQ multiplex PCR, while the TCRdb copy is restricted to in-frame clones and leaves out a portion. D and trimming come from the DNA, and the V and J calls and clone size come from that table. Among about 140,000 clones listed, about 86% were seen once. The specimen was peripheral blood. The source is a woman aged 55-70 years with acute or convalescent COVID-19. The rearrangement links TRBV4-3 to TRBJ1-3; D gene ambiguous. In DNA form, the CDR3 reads TGCGCCAGCAGCCAAGACTACGGGTCCACCGGAAACACCATATATTTT. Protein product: CASSQDYGSTGNTIYF.